A single T cell receptor (beta chain) is shown here with its context. Its antigen is undetermined. This sample was included in a study of siplizumab effects on memory and regulatory T cells. CDR1 and CDR2 (germline): LNHDA, SQIVND (reference sequence). The CDR3 spans 14 residues. Trimming shortened V by 4 bases and J by 2 bases, and 8 bases separated the two germline ends. TCRdb's copy holds only in-frame clones and misses some; the assay was immunoSEQ multiplex PCR. Of some 100,000 clones in the sample, about 91% were seen once. General study findings and limits: Many proliferating CD4+ or CD8+ clones remained unclassified. Roughly 75-96% of them could not be assigned either a naive or a memory phenotype. Siplizumab gave mappable alloreactive CD4+ clones an average Treg-derived fraction of over 65%, against around 25% in controls.

The specimen was Tregs sorted from blood. The chain carries TRBV19 and TRBJ1-4; D uncertain. The origin of this receptor is a human donor in good health. CDR3 amino acids: CASSRGWTNEKLFF. CDR3 sequence (DNA): TGTGCCAGTAGTAGGGGATGGACTAATGAAAAACTGTTTTTT.